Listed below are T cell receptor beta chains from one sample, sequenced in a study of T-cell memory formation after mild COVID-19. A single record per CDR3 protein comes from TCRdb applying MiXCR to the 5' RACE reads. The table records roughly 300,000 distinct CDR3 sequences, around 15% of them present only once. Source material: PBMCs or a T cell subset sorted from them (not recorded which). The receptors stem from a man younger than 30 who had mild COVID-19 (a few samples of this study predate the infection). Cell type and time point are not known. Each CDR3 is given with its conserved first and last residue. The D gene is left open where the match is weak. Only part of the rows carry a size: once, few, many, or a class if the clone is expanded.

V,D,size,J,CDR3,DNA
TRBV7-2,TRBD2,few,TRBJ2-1,CASSGGASGANQFF,TGTGCCAGCAGTGGCGGGGCTAGCGGGGCAAATCAGTTCTTC
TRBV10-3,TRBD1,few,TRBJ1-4,CAISEASGGGRLFF,TGTGCCATCAGTGAGGCGTCAGGGGGCGGTCGGCTGTTTTTT
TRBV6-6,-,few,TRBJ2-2,CASSYSVGTPRETGELFF,TGTGCCAGCAGTTACTCTGTCGGGACACCCCGGGAAACCGGGGAGCTGTTTTTT
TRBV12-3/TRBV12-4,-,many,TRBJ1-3,CASSFRQGNTIYF,TGTGCCAGCAGTTTCAGACAGGGAAACACCATATATTTT
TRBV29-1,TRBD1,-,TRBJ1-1,CSVGQGTGAEAFF,TGCAGCGTAGGACAGGGGACAGGGGCTGAAGCTTTCTTT
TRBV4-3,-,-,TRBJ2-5,CASSLGQGFRETQYF,TGCGCCAGCAGCCTGGGGCAGGGGTTCCGGGAGACCCAGTACTTC
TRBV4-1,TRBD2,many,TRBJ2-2,CASSQAFRGGRASGELFF,TGCGCCAGCAGCCAAGCCTTCCGGGGGGGCCGGGCAAGCGGGGAGCTGTTTTTT
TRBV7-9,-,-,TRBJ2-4,CASSLGFPAKNIQYF,TGTGCCAGCAGCTTAGGATTCCCAGCCAAAAACATTCAGTACTTC
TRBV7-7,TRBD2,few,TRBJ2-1,CASSPSGGRTYNEQFF,TGTGCTAGCAGCCCATCGGGGGGACGAACCTACAATGAGCAGTTCTTC
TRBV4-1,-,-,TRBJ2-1,CASSQTRDDEQFF,TGCGCCAGCAGCCAAACTAGGGACGATGAGCAGTTCTTC
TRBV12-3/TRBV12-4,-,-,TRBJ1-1,CASSLARGVGEAFF,TGTGCCAGCAGTTTAGCGCGAGGGGTGGGTGAAGCTTTCTTT
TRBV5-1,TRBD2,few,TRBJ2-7,CASSPSTSGDEQYF,TGCGCCAGCAGTCCTTCGACTAGCGGCGACGAGCAGTACTTC
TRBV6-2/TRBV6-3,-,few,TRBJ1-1,CASSFNPHRTEAFF,TGTGCCAGCAGCTTCAACCCCCACAGGACTGAAGCTTTCTTT
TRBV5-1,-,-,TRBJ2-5,CASSTVIGQETQYF,TGCGCCAGCAGTACGGTCATAGGCCAAGAGACCCAGTACTTC
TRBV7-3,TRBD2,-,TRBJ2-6,CASSSGAGRTGANVLTF,TGTGCCAGCAGCTCGGGTGCCGGGAGGACTGGGGCCAACGTCCTGACTTTC
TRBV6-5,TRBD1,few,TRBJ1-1,CASSYGDRDFGEAFF,TGTGCCAGCAGTTACGGAGACAGGGATTTCGGTGAAGCTTTCTTT
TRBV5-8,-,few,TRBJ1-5,CASSLGRGQYQPQHF,TGTGCCAGCAGCTTGGGCCGGGGGCAATATCAGCCCCAGCATTTT
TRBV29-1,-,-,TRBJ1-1,CSAEGFVVAEAFF,TGCAGCGCCGAAGGGTTTGTCGTCGCTGAAGCTTTCTTT
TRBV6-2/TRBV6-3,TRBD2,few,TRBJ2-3,CASSYSQLAGTDTQYF,TGTGCCAGCAGTTACTCCCAACTAGCGGGCACAGATACGCAGTATTTT
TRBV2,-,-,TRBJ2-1,CASKAGESSYNEQFF,TGTGCCAGCAAGGCAGGGGAAAGCTCCTACAATGAGCAGTTCTTC
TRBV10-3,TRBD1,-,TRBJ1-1,CAIRDRAWTEAFF,TGTGCCATCAGAGACAGGGCCTGGACTGAAGCTTTCTTT
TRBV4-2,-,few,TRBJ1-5,CASSQDLGVQPQHF,TGTGCCAGCAGCCAAGATCTGGGGGTTCAGCCCCAGCATTTT
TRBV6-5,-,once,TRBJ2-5,CASSYSGGSEETQYF,TGTGCCAGCAGTTACTCAGGGGGTAGTGAAGAGACCCAGTACTTC
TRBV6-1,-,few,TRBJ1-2,CASSEVGGYTF,TGTGCCAGCAGTGAAGTTGGTGGCTACACCTTC
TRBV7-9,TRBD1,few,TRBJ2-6,CASSSPQGARGANVLTF,TGTGCCAGCAGCTCACCGCAGGGGGCGCGTGGGGCCAACGTCCTGACTTTC
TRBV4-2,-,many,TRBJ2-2,CASSQPDHPNTGELFF,TGTGCCAGCAGCCAACCTGACCACCCGAACACCGGGGAGCTGTTTTTT
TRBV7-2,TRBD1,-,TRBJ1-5,CASSRTGRGQPQHF,TGTGCCAGCAGCCGGACAGGGCGAGGTCAGCCCCAGCATTTT
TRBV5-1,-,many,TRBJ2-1,CASSRDNEQFF,TGCGCCAGCAGCCGAGACAATGAGCAGTTCTTC
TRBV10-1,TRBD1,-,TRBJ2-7,CASSESRTGEPYF,TGCGCCAGCAGTGAGTCGCGGACAGGGGAGCCGTACTTC
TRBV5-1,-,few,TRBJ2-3,CASSRTLLFADTQYF,TGCGCCAGCAGCCGGACACTCCTTTTTGCAGATACGCAGTATTTT
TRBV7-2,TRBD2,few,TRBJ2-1,CASSLLAGVLFF,TGTGCCAGCAGCTTACTAGCGGGGGTACTGTTCTTC
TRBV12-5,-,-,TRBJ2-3,CASGLFADTQYF,TGTGCTAGTGGTTTGTTTGCAGATACGCAGTATTTT
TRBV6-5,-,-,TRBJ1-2,CASSSPVGGYGYTF,TGTGCCAGCAGTTCCCCGGTTGGGGGCTATGGCTACACCTTC
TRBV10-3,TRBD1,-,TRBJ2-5,CAISDRGPETQYF,TGTGCCATCAGTGACAGGGGGCCAGAGACCCAGTACTTC
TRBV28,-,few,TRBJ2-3,CASSLLDRKITDTQYF,TGTGCCAGCAGTCTCCTAGACAGAAAAATCACAGATACGCAGTATTTT
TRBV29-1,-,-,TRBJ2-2,CSVLIQNGELFF,TGCAGCGTACTAATACAGAACGGGGAGCTGTTTTTT
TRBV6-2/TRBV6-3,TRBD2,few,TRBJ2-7,CASSYSGLVLEQYF,TGTGCCAGCAGTTACTCGGGACTAGTTCTCGAGCAGTACTTC